The 19 T cell receptor beta chains presented below share a single source sample, sequenced in a study of brain metastases from non-small cell lung cancer. Assay used: immunoSEQ multiplex PCR; TCRdb lists only in-frame clones, some missing. Here the sample spans 2,000 to 2,500 clones, 80% to 90% being singletons. The material sequenced was primary lung tumor tissue. The origin of the receptors is a donor aged 40 or over with non-small cell lung cancer.

This clone showed up just once. The chain has TRBV5-1 and TRBJ2-5; D could derive from TRBD1 or TRBD2 (6 bases each). The CDR3 runs to 15 residues. The V end lost 7 bases, the J end lost 4 bases, and 20 bases lay between the germline ends. Germline loops: CDR1 SGHRS, CDR2 YFSETQ. CDR3 residues: CASGHSSGARETQYF. For the CDR3, the DNA is TGCGCCAGCGGACATAGTTCGGGGGCGCGAGAGACCCAGTACTTC.

For this clone: Relative to the germline gene, one junction end is altered; a read error may explain this. This sequence joins TRBV3-1 (or the pseudogene TRBV3-2) and TRBJ2-3, with TRBD1 identical over 11 bases. CDR1 and CDR2 from the germline V gene are LGHDT and YNNKEL (reference sequence). The length of the CDR3 is 18 residues. CDR3 region: CASSQARTGGATTDTQYF. In DNA, the CDR3 is TGTGCCAGCAGCCAAGCACGGACAGGGGGCGCGACCACAGATACGCAATATTTT.

This clone was recorded a few times. The chain employs TRBV10-1 and TRBJ2-7, with no clear D. V lost 10 bases and J 4 bases, leaving 17 bases between the germline ends. Per germline, CDR1 WNHNN and CDR2 SYGVQD (reference sequence). This CDR3 contains 13 residues. CDR3 nucleotides: TGCGCCACCCTGGAACTCCTGGTTTACGAGCAGTACTTC. It codes for CATLELLVYEQYF.

The chain joins TRBV6-1 to TRBJ1-3; D remains unclear. V dropped 3 bases and J dropped 12 bases, with 18 bases sitting between them. The CDR3 spans 14 residues. Looked up from germline, CDR1 is MNHNS and CDR2 is SASEGT. The DNA for the CDR3 is TGTGCCAGCAGTGAGGAACAGATGGAAAGCATCATATATTTT. This sequence encodes CASSEEQMESIIYF.

Notes on this clone: Other DNA sequences in the sample encode the same CDR3. The V gene is TRBV24-1, the J gene TRBJ2-2; the match to TRBD1 covers 9 bases. J gave up 7 bases and V 5 bases, and 13 bases lay outside the gene matches. CDR3 length equals 17 residues. CDR1 and CDR2 (germline): KGHDR, SFDVKD. The CDR3 coding sequence is TGTGCCACCAGTGCACCGGACAGGGGCACTCCCGGCGGGGAGCTGTTTTTT. Protein product: CATSAPDRGTPGGELFF.

The rearrangement links TRBV5-1 to TRBJ2-1; D unresolved. Per the germline V gene, CDR1 is SGHRS and CDR2 is YFSETQ. This CDR3 contains 13 residues. With 1 base removed from V and 9 bases from J, the gap between germline ends came to 11 bases. CDR3 residues: CASSLSSRREQFF. CDR3 in DNA: TGCGCCAGCAGCTTGTCGTCAAGGCGTGAGCAGTTCTTC.

The V and J genes are TRBV7-2 and TRBJ1-1; maybe TRBD1 (5 bases). V was cut by 5 bases and J by 2 bases, with 15 bases left in between. Germline lookup yields CDR1 SGHTA and CDR2 FQGNSA. The CDR3 has 15 residues. The CDR3 here is CASSPPQGYNTEAFF. CDR3 in DNA: TGTGCCAGCAGCCCACCGCAGGGTTACAACACTGAAGCTTTCTTT.

As to this clone: One junction end does not reproduce the germline sequence, and a read error may be involved. This same CDR3 is encoded by further DNA sequences in the sample. The rearrangement joins TRBV14 to TRBJ2-2; TRBD2 might be the D (5 bases). Germline CDR1 reads SGHDN; CDR2 reads FVKESK. The CDR3 is 13 residues long. The CDR3 DNA is TGTGCCAGCAGCCAAGTCTGGACCGGGGAGTTGTTTTTT. This gives the protein CASSQVWTGELFF.

J is TRBJ2-3 and V is TRBV11-3, with D possibly matching TRBD1 (6 bases). The V gene's germline CDR1 is SGHNT and CDR2 YENEEA. CDR3 length: 16 amino acids. V shed 3 bases and J shed 1 base, with 14 bases lying between them. For the CDR3, the DNA is TGTGCCAGCAGCTTTCAAGCCCCAGGGGGCACAGATACGCAGTATTTT. Protein: CASSFQAPGGTDTQYF.

V gene TRBV6-5 combines with J gene TRBJ2-7; D tentatively fits TRBD1 or TRBD2 (5 bases each). Germline values: CDR1 MNHEY, CDR2 SVGAGI. The CDR3 runs 15 residues. V was clipped by 5 bases and J by 3 bases, with 17 bases between them. CDR3 DNA: TGTGCCAGCAGTCCAATCCAGGGAGCGCGCTACGAGCAGTACTTC. Its translation is CASSPIQGARYEQYF.

The chain combines TRBV30 with TRBJ1-2; possible D gene TRBD1, 6 bases. The CDR3 has 13 residues. The germline V and J ends were trimmed by 2 bases and 7 bases, with 14 bases remaining between them. Germline-derived CDR1 and CDR2 are GTSNPN and SVGIG (reference sequence). This chain's CDR3 is CAWSIRGGSGYTF. The CDR3 DNA reads TGTGCCTGGAGTATTCGAGGGGGAAGTGGCTACACCTTC.

This clone is categorized as hyperexpanded. The rearrangement uses TRBV9 and TRBJ2-7, with 9 nucleotides matching TRBD1. The trim removed 2 bases at V and 2 bases at J, leaving 2 bases unmatched. This CDR3 has 14 amino acids. Per germline, CDR1 SGDLS and CDR2 YYNGEE. The CDR3: CASSVGQGTYEQYF. The CDR3 DNA reads TGTGCCAGCAGCGTCGGACAGGGGACCTACGAGCAGTACTTC.

J is TRBJ1-1 and V is TRBV5-1; 10 bases agree with TRBD1. There are 15 residues in the CDR3. The germline CDR1 and CDR2 sequences are SGHRS and YFSETQ. After removal of 0 bases from V and 5 bases from J, the junction contained 4 bases not matched to a gene. The CDR3 spells CASSLGGQGTTEAFF. CDR3 coding DNA: TGCGCCAGCAGCTTGGGGGGACAGGGGACGACTGAAGCTTTCTTT.

The V and J genes are TRBV7-9 and TRBJ2-3, with 10 bases lining up with TRBD2. Germline trimming cut 4 bases from V and 1 base from J; bases unmatched to any gene: 2. Germline V gene lookup returns CDR1 SEHNR and CDR2 FQNEAQ (reference sequence). This CDR3 is 15 amino acids long. The CDR3 DNA reads TGTGCCAGCAGCTCCCTAGCGGGGGGCACAGATACGCAGTATTTT. This translates into CASSSLAGGTDTQYF. Drawing the rest from reference TRBV7-9 and TRBJ2-3, the complete variable domain is DTGVSQNPRHKITKRGQNVTFRCDPISEHNRLYWYRQTLGQGPEFLTYFQNEAQLEKSRLLSDRFSAERPKGSFSTLEIQRTEQGDSAMYLCASSSLAGGTDTQYFGPGTRLTVL.

This clone was observed a single time. The chain links TRBV19 to TRBJ2-7; TRBD2 might be the D (6 bases). Germline assignment: CDR1 LNHDA and CDR2 SQIVND (reference sequence). The CDR3 consists of 15 residues. The V gene lost 7 bases and the J gene lost 2 bases, with 18 bases spanning the gap. CDR3 DNA sequence: TGTGCCAGTAACTCAAATAGCGGAGACACCTACGAGCAGTACTTC. Amino acid sequence: CASNSNSGDTYEQYF.

This clone is a singleton in its sample. The chain couples TRBV9 to TRBJ2-1; either TRBD1 or TRBD2 may supply D (6 bases each). This CDR3 spans 14 amino acids. Germline-derived CDR1 and CDR2 are SGDLS and YYNGEE. Between the trimmed V and J ends, which lost 5 bases and 5 bases, there was a span of 14 bases. The CDR3 coding sequence is TGTGCCAGCAGGGAGGGGGACTTTAACAATGAGCAGTTCTTC. This sequence encodes CASREGDFNNEQFF.

This sequence joins TRBV27 and TRBJ2-3; TRBD2 agrees at 9 bases. The CDR3 has 16 residues. Germline V gene sequence: CDR1 MNHEY, CDR2 SMNVEV (reference sequence). The junction had 14 bases not matched to a gene; V was cut back by 6 bases and J by 7 bases. CDR3 amino acids: CASSRGGLAGTNTQYF. The CDR3 DNA reads as TGTGCCAGCAGCCGGGGGGGACTAGCAGGAACAAATACGCAGTATTTT.

This clone was seen a handful of times. The V call is TRBV6-5, the J call TRBJ2-4; TRBD1 agrees at 9 bases. Germline V lookup: CDR1 MNHEY, CDR2 SVGAGI. CDR3 size: 13 residues. J gave up 8 bases and V 4 bases, and 3 bases lay outside the gene matches. The CDR3, as DNA: TGTGCCAGCAGTTTGGGACAGGGAGACATTCAGTACTTC. Protein: CASSLGQGDIQYF.

This sequence joins TRBV6-6 and TRBJ1-1; D unresolved. Per the germline V gene, CDR1 is MNHNY and CDR2 is SVGAGI (reference sequence). CDR3 length: 13 amino acids. Trimming took off 5 bases at V and 2 bases at J, with 9 bases between the two ends. The CDR3 here is CASSRQPNTEAFF. The CDR3 nucleotides read TGTGCCAGCAGTCGCCAGCCCAACACTGAAGCTTTCTTT.